This TCR beta chain originates from a study of T cells in Graves' hyperthyroidism and ophthalmopathy. V shed 4 bases, J shed 7 bases, and the junction held 13 bases outside the gene matches. Per germline, CDR1 SGDLS and CDR2 YYNGEE. The CDR3 has 17 residues. TCR beta CDR3 regions were amplified from RNA. With the HTBI primer set, the TCR CDR3 went through a first round of RT-PCR. TCRdb reprocessed the multiplex PCR reads via MiXCR and lists one record per CDR3 protein. The profile shows under 300,000 distinct CDR3 sequences, 20% to 25% of them singletons. The source of this sequence is a man aged 30-40 years with Graves' ophthalmopathy. The J gene is TRBJ1-6, the V gene TRBV9; 8 positions agree with TRBD1. Sample: blood. The CDR3 DNA is TGTGCCAGCAGCTCAGGAGGACAGGGAACGGGAAATTCACCCCTCCACTTT. Its protein is CASSSGGQGTGNSPLHF.